The T cell receptor (beta chain) described here comes from a study of a mutant IDH1 vaccine in newly diagnosed glioma. Across the study: Vaccination followed radiotherapy alone by 4-6 weeks, or accompanied temozolomide cycles. Those enrolled had earlier been treated with radiotherapy, temozolomide, or both, mostly both. Treated patients had a mean age of approximately 41 years and a sex split that was roughly 62% male and 37.5% female.

Broader study findings: It was around 93% of patients that developed vaccine-induced immune responses.

Germline V gene sequence: CDR1 SEHNR, CDR2 FQNEAQ (reference sequence). Trimming pared 1 base from V and 0 bases from J, leaving 12 bases between. This CDR3 is 16 amino acids long. This clone was seen only once. Antigen unknown. Time point denoted: week 5, during vaccination. In every dose of vaccine, 300 ug of mutant IDH1 20-mer peptide was given alongside topical imiquimod. Libraries were prepared by immunoSEQ multiplex PCR; TCRdb keeps only in-frame clonotypes and omits some of them. The sample shows approximately 61,000 clones, about 86% of them seen only once. The gene calls are TRBV7-9 and TRBJ1-2; weak D call: TRBD1 (5 bases). The TCR was taken from a woman aged 50 to 60 with glioma. Specimen: PBMCs, collected from a glioma patient whose treatment included an IDH1 peptide vaccine. The CDR3 DNA reads TGTGCCAGCAGCTTAGAGACAGTTTTCTCTAACTATGGCTACACCTTC. Protein product: CASSLETVFSNYGYTF.